This TCR beta chain was found in a study of shared clonotypes between healthy human individuals (dated by TCRdb to the early 2020s). Context from the whole study: The cohort comprised a couple of women and three men aged 18 to 49 years. To estimate repertoire size and how much clonotypes are shared between individuals, the study performed deep sequencing of blood TCR repertoires from a few healthy adults. Leukapheresis yielded between about 0.9 and 9.5 billion PBMCs per donor. For each donor, CD4 naive and CD4 memory were each given three plates, CD8 naive was given two plates, and CD8 memory was given one plate. To increase sequencing depth and limit assay-specific biases, different laboratories used diverse techniques to prepare libraries and sequence TCR repertoires. Points the paper makes about the study in general: Naive subsets generally had larger estimated clonotype richness than memory subsets did. Compared with non-shared clonotypes, the clonotypes found in all four sorted-subset donors had higher generation probabilities. When a handful of donors were compared, the shared fraction of clonotypes was approximately 5% for naive CD4, more than 3% for naive CD8, more than 2% for memory CD4, and 0.4% for memory CD8. Only blood was sampled, and tissue TCR repertoires likely differ from those in blood. Pairwise subsampling led to the expectation that sequencing depth would affect the degree of clonotype sharing among donors. The small number of donors limited the genetic and exposure-history diversity represented. Incomplete sequencing was indicated by rarefaction of sorted-subset datasets, despite the large sequencing depth.

Trimming removed 9 bases from V and 0 bases from J, leaving 10 bases between the germline ends. Taken from the germline V gene, the CDR1 and CDR2 loops are SGDLS and YYNGEE. From its cysteine to its phenylalanine, the CDR3 spans 13 amino acids. Just CDR3 DNA is preserved here, 39 bases in frame from base 1. Using the deep immunoSEQ assay, TCR CDR3 regions were amplified from genomic DNA by multiplex PCR. Extracted genomic DNA from each cell subset was distributed evenly across all wells of several immunoSEQ 96-well plates, and each plate was treated as a replicate. For sorted subsets, roughly 190 ng of genomic DNA, equivalent to around 29,000 T cell genomes, went into each replicate PCR. The purified libraries were quantified using a Qubit 3.0 fluorometer, sized with a Bioanalyzer 2100, and then quantified again using the KAPA Library Quantification kit. Every immunoSEQ 96-well plate was sequenced on a dedicated single-read 150-cycle Illumina NextSeq 550 flow cell. Processing in the source paper ran as follows. Because the immunoSEQ output held only junctional sequences and lacked quality scores, the filtering could not match the filtering applied to full-length reads. To assign V/J genes and CDR3, sequences were annotated using PyIR, a Python wrapper for IgBLAST v1.9, with IMGT germline references. Any read was removed if the V/J assignment was weak (E-value above 1e-6), the CDR3 was missing, or the read contained stop codons, out-of-frame junctions, or ambiguous translated residues. V3J clonotypes were defined as sequences sharing an identical inferred V gene, J gene, and CDR3 amino acid sequence. Percentage overlap between repertoires was computed as shared unique clonotypes divided by the size of the smaller repertoire. Repertoire richness was assessed with RTK rarefaction, the Chao1 estimator, and Recon v2.1 estimates of unobserved clonotypes. For all TCRbeta clonotypes obtained by the gDNA method from a few donors, generation probabilities were computed with OLGA. This immuneACCESS table, as held by TCRdb, lists in-frame sequences with V and J called but not all clones. Of the missing ones, under half trace to an unresolved V gene in checked studies; the others have no known cause. The V and J calls and the clone size are those of that table, but D and trimming were determined from the DNA. Across this sample there are about 2 million clones, with 85% to 95% seen only once. Of the sample, more than 0.1% falls within the top ten clones.

This clone appeared a single time. Its antigen is currently not known. Base-call qualities are not available, and no considerably larger clone is one nucleotide away. The donors were healthy, HIV-negative adults with no recently reported acute infections or vaccinations. Every donor was a Caucasian adult residing in Nashville, Tennessee, USA. CD4+ T cells were enriched through magnetic negative selection, after which naive cells were positively selected on CD45RA and the remaining negative fraction served as the memory subset. Blood was collected by leukapheresis, and PBMCs were isolated by Ficoll-Histopaque density gradient centrifugation and then cryopreserved in liquid nitrogen vapor phase. Purity and quantity of every magnetically sorted T cell population were checked by analytical flow cytometry. Genomic DNA was isolated from each sorted fraction and quantified by UV absorbance on a Nanodrop 2000c.

This receptor was identified in a man between 18 and 29 years old in good health. Sequencing was performed on naive CD4+ T cells sorted from blood. The intended sense of this specimen's cell subset or site label: CD45RA+ positively selected. The sequence is built from TRBV9 and TRBJ1-3, with TRBD1 tentatively as D gene (5 bases match). The CDR3 is CANTDSSGNTIYF. The sequenced DNA is TGTGCCAACACCGACAGCTCTGGAAACACCATATATTTT.